This T cell receptor beta chain was found in a study of blood T cell repertoires in COVID-19. Study-wide background: Sources were T cells, B-cell-depleted T cells, or PBMCs; the material itself was cDNA or gDNA.

In the authors' workflow: Reference gene primer amplification in the assay estimated nucleated cell counts. The method was immunoSEQ multiplex PCR; TCRdb's version includes in-frame clones alone and lacks a portion of them. V, J and clone size reflect that table, while D and trimming were determined from the DNA. The table lists some 26,000 clones, 70% to 90% of them singletons, with over 7.5% in the top ten. Germline CDR1 is MDHEN and CDR2 is SYDVKM. Trimming cost V 8 bases and J 8 bases; bases outside gene matches: 20. The CDR3 covers 18 residues. The material sequenced was peripheral blood. The TCR originated in a human donor with active COVID-19. The donor label of this sample is uncertain. The chain employs TRBV28 and TRBJ1-4; 10 bases line up with TRBD1. The CDR3 region is CASHPPPQGTGVREKLFF. The CDR3 bases are TGTGCCAGCCACCCCCCCCCTCAGGGGACAGGGGTGAGGGAAAAACTGTTTTTT.